A single sample is the source of the 27 T cell receptor beta chains below, sequenced in a study of monozygotic twins with inflammatory bowel disease. TCRdb reprocessed the 5' RACE reads and stores each CDR3 protein as one record, lacking DNA. The specimen's table records about 380,000 distinct CDR3 sequences. The sequencing sample was made of blood. The receptors shown here come from a human donor with ulcerative colitis or Crohn's disease, or a healthy co-twin of an affected twin (not recorded which).

The J gene is TRBJ2-1, the V gene TRBV3-1; TCRdb names TRBD2, which stays unverified in the absence of DNA. This CDR3 is 17 amino acids long. Germline V lookup: CDR1 LGHDT, CDR2 YNNKEL (reference sequence). The chain's CDR3 is CASSQWTSGGAYNEQFF.

The chain carries TRBV7-9 and TRBJ1-2; TCRdb returns TRBD1, unconfirmable since there is no DNA. The CDR3 is 12 residues long. CDR1 is SEHNR, CDR2 FQNEAQ, per germline (reference sequence). CDR3 sequence: CASSPLDRSGTF.

J is TRBJ2-1 and V is TRBV5-6; with no DNA, the TCRdb D assignment of TRBD1 cannot be verified. The CDR3 consists of 17 residues. Germline values: CDR1 SGHDT, CDR2 YYEEEE. CDR3 amino acids: CASSLLDRPILSNEQFF.

The chain uses TRBV5-1 and TRBJ2-1; TCRdb calls TRBD2, which cannot be checked without DNA. The V gene's germline CDR1 is SGHRS and CDR2 YFSETQ. The CDR3 covers 16 residues. CDR3 sequence: CASSLVGGTTPSEQFF.

The chain employs TRBV28 and TRBJ2-2; TCRdb's D call, TRBD1, is unchecked because there is no DNA. The CDR3 contains 14 residues. Germline V CDR1 and CDR2: MDHEN, SYDVKM. This CDR3 is CASKGDRGPGELFF.

The chain has TRBV20-1 and TRBJ1-6; TCRdb calls TRBD1, which cannot be checked without DNA. The germline CDR1 and CDR2 sequences are DFQATT and SNEGSKA (reference sequence). The CDR3 length is 13 residues. The CDR3 reads CSAGQGADSPLHF.

The rearrangement links TRBV27 to TRBJ2-2; there is no DNA to check the TCRdb D call of TRBD1. This CDR3 has 15 amino acids. From germline, CDR1 is MNHEY and CDR2 SMNVEV (reference sequence). The CDR3 spells CASSLDRSNTGELFF.

The J gene is TRBJ2-3, the V gene TRBV29-1; no DNA is available, so the TRBD1 call from TCRdb remains unchecked. From germline, CDR1 is SQVTM and CDR2 ANQGSEA. CDR3 length equals 16 residues. CDR3: CSVEVGGVGAVDTQYF.

The V call is TRBV9, the J call TRBJ2-7. The germline V gene has CDR1 SGDLS and CDR2 YYNGEE. The CDR3 sequence is 15 residues long. CDR3 region: CASSASGVGPYEQYF.

The gene calls are TRBV6-2 or TRBV6-3 and TRBJ2-3; TCRdb designates TRBD1, a call that cannot be tested without DNA. CDR1 MNHEY and CDR2 SVGEGT come from the germline V gene. This CDR3 has 15 residues. The CDR3 region is CASSYLPRGADTQYF.

The chain combines TRBV7-2 with TRBJ1-5; TCRdb lists TRBD1, though no DNA is available to test this call. The CDR3 consists of 14 residues. Germline lookup yields CDR1 SGHTA and CDR2 FQGNSA. CDR3 amino acids: CASSSLQGYQPQHF.

The rearrangement joins TRBV6-5 to TRBJ2-7; TCRdb's assignment of TRBD1 cannot be checked, as there is no DNA. Germline CDR1 reads MNHEY; CDR2 reads SVGAGI. CDR3 length equals 15 residues. CDR3 region: CASSYSGGLSTEQYF.

The rearrangement uses TRBV6-1 and TRBJ1-4. Germline CDR1 and CDR2: MNHNS and SASEGT. The CDR3 has 16 amino acids. CDR3: CASSPQDHRPPEKLFF.

This rearrangement joins TRBV5-1 to TRBJ2-7; absent DNA, TCRdb's TRBD1 call cannot be checked. Germline CDR1 is SGHRS and CDR2 is YFSETQ. This CDR3 spans 12 amino acids. The CDR3 sequence is CASSGQGYEQYF.

The chain has TRBV10-3 and TRBJ1-2; absent DNA, TCRdb's TRBD1 call cannot be checked. The CDR3 has 16 amino acids. Germline V gene sequence: CDR1 ENHRY, CDR2 SYGVKD. CDR3 sequence: CAISESTRTGKNGYTF.

The chain joins TRBV7-2 to TRBJ2-5; the D call of TRBD1 rests on TCRdb alone, since no DNA is present to check it. Germline V CDR1 and CDR2: SGHTA, FQGNSA. This CDR3 is 15 amino acids long. The CDR3 protein is CASSLSPGAGETQYF.

The chain recombines TRBV4-1 with TRBJ1-1; TCRdb selects TRBD1, and the lack of DNA leaves this call unchecked. Per the germline V gene, CDR1 is MGHRA and CDR2 is YSYEKL. The length of the CDR3 is 14 residues. The CDR3 loop reads CASSQDWGVTEAFF.

The rearrangement uses TRBV6-4 and TRBJ2-3; TCRdb's D call, TRBD2, is unchecked because there is no DNA. The V gene's germline CDR1 is MRHNA and CDR2 SNTAGT. This CDR3 contains 15 residues. The CDR3 reads CASSELAGETDTQYF.

The rearrangement links TRBV5-1 to TRBJ1-3. Per germline, CDR1 SGHRS and CDR2 YFSETQ. This CDR3 comprises 15 residues. The chain's CDR3 is CASSTGRVSGNTIYF.

The chain combines TRBV9 with TRBJ2-1; the D call from TCRdb, TRBD1, cannot be confirmed without DNA. The CDR3 has 15 residues. Germline lookup yields CDR1 SGDLS and CDR2 YYNGEE. CDR3 region: CASSVDGTGHNEQFF.

This chain joins TRBV7-2 and TRBJ2-7. From germline, CDR1 is SGHTA and CDR2 FQGNSA. This CDR3 has 13 residues. CDR3 residues: CASSYWTAYEQYF.

This sequence joins TRBV6-2 or TRBV6-3 and TRBJ2-7; TCRdb names TRBD1, which stays unverified in the absence of DNA. Germline V gene data show CDR1 as MNHEY and CDR2 as SVGEGT. There are 16 residues in the CDR3. CDR3 region: CASRNSGTGIPYEQYF.

The J gene is TRBJ1-2, the V gene TRBV12-3 or TRBV12-4; the D call of TRBD1 rests on TCRdb alone, since no DNA is present to check it. The CDR3 has 15 residues. CDR3 loop: CASSHRTGDNYGYTF.

This chain connects TRBV12-3 or TRBV12-4 to TRBJ1-2. The CDR3 contains 14 residues. The CDR3: CASSLIGTNYGYTF.

The chain has TRBV20-1 and TRBJ1-1; TCRdb lists TRBD1, though no DNA is available to test this call. This CDR3 spans 15 amino acids. The germline V gene encodes CDR1 DFQATT and CDR2 SNEGSKA (reference sequence). CDR3 sequence: CSARDRVTGDTEAFF.

This sequence joins TRBV6-2 or TRBV6-3 and TRBJ2-7; the TCRdb D gene call, TRBD1, has no DNA to confirm it. Germline CDR1 MNHEY, CDR2 SVGEGT. This CDR3 is built from 15 residues. CDR3 region: CASSSAGTGHYEQYF.

V usage is TRBV29-1 and J usage is TRBJ2-2; TCRdb outputs TRBD2, but without DNA this stays unchecked. Germline assignment: CDR1 SQVTM and CDR2 ANQGSEA. The CDR3 covers 16 residues. CDR3: CSVGPVGGANTGELFF.